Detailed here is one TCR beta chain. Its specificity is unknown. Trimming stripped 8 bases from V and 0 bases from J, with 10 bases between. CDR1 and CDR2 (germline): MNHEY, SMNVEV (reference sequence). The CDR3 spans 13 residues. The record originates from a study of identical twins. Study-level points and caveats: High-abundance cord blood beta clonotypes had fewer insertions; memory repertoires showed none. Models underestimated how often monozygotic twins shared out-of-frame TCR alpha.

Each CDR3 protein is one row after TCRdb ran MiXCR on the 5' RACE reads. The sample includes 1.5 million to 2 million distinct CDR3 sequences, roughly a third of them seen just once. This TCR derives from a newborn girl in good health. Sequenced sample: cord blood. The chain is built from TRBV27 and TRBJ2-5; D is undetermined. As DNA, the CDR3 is TGTGCCAGCGGCGAAGGAAACCAAGAGACCCAGTACTTC. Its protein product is CASGEGNQETQYF.